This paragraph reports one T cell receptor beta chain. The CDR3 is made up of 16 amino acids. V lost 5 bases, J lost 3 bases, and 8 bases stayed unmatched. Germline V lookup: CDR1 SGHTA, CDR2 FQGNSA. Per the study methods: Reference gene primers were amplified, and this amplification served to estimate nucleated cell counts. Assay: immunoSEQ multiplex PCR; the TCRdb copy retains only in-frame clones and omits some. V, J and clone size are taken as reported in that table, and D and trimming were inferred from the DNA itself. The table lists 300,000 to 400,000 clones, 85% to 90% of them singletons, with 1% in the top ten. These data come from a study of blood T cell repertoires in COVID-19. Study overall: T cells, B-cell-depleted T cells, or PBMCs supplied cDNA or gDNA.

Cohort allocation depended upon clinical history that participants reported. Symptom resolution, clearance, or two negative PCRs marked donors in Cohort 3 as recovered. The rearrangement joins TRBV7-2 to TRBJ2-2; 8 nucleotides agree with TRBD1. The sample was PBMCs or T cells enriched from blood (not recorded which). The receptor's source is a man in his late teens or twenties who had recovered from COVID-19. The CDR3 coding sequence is TGTGCCAGCAGCCTTGGAGGACAGGGATACACCGGGGAGCTGTTTTTT. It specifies CASSLGGQGYTGELFF.